One and the same sample provided the 10 T cell receptor beta chains below, sequenced in a study of T cells in localized non-small cell lung cancer. The table came from immunoSEQ multiplex PCR; TCRdb's copy has only in-frame clones and leaves some out. This table holds some 54,000 clones, around 80% found once. This sample comprised PBMCs, obtained before any cancer treatment. The receptors stem from a woman aged 35 to 69 with stage II lung adenocarcinoma.

The chain is built from TRBV18 and TRBJ1-1; D perhaps matches TRBD1 (5 bases). The V end lost 3 bases, the J end lost 3 bases, and 14 bases lay between the germline ends. CDR3 length: 15 amino acids. The germline gives CDR1 KGHSH, CDR2 LQKENI. The CDR3 sequence: CASSPLRGYYTEAFF. The CDR3 DNA sequence: TGTGCCAGCTCACCGCTGAGGGGCTATTACACTGAAGCTTTCTTT.

This clone counts as large. The genes are TRBV6-1 and TRBJ1-5, with D possibly TRBD1 on 6 matching bases. CDR1 MNHNS and CDR2 SASEGT come from the germline V gene. This CDR3 spans 16 amino acids. The ends were cut back, 4 bases at V and 2 bases at J, with 15 bases in the middle. CDR3 sequence reads: CASSVEAGAGNQPQHF. CDR3 nucleotides: TGTGCCAGCAGTGTTGAGGCGGGGGCGGGCAATCAGCCCCAGCATTTT.

The chain joins TRBV5-1 to TRBJ1-1; 7 positions agree with TRBD1. Trimming removed 0 bases from V and 6 bases from J; junction bases left unmatched: 8. There are 15 residues in the CDR3. The germline V gene has CDR1 SGHRS and CDR2 YFSETQ. The CDR3 region has the DNA TGCGCCAGCAGCTTGGCGGGCAGGGGGAGCGCTGAAGCTTTCTTT. It specifies CASSLAGRGSAEAFF.

The gene calls are TRBV30 and TRBJ2-5, with D tentatively TRBD1 (5 bases). Trimming left V 8 bases short and J 2 bases short, with 18 bases between. Germline V gives CDR1 GTSNPN, CDR2 SVGIG (reference sequence). This CDR3 contains 14 residues. CDR3 in amino acids: CAGRLGQFQETQYF. As DNA, the CDR3 is TGTGCCGGAAGACTGGGGCAGTTTCAAGAGACCCAGTACTTC.

V gene TRBV5-1 combines with J gene TRBJ2-7; D is ambiguous. Germline V lookup: CDR1 SGHRS, CDR2 YFSETQ. The CDR3 spans 14 residues. V was cut by 4 bases and J by 2 bases, with 13 bases left in between. CDR3 region: CASSPSVSTYEQYF. CDR3 sequence (DNA): TGCGCCAGCAGCCCGTCCGTAAGCACCTACGAGCAGTACTTC.

The chain couples TRBV10-3 to TRBJ2-1, with a weak D call TRBD1 (5 bases). Germline CDR1 ENHRY, CDR2 SYGVKD. CDR3 length: 14 amino acids. Trimming removed 7 bases at V and 9 bases at J, with 19 bases between. Here the CDR3 reads CAINPGLDRREQFF. The CDR3 DNA follows: TGTGCCATCAATCCAGGGTTAGATCGGCGTGAGCAGTTCTTC.

The chain has TRBV6-5 and TRBJ1-1; 8 bases fit TRBD1. Trimming at V came to 6 bases and at J to 5 bases, leaving 8 bases not matched to a gene. The length of the CDR3 is 14 residues. CDR1 is MNHEY, CDR2 SVGAGI, per germline. CDR3 sequence reads: CASSLNRGRTEAFF. As DNA, the CDR3 is TGTGCCAGCAGCCTGAACAGGGGGAGAACTGAAGCTTTCTTT.

The rearrangement joins TRBV5-4 to TRBJ1-2, with 12 bases aligning to TRBD1. Germline lookup yields CDR1 SGHNT and CDR2 YYREEE (reference sequence). V was pared by 4 bases and J by 4 bases, with 8 bases of the junction left unmatched. This CDR3 contains 16 residues. This chain's CDR3 is CASSPGQGAQSYGYTF. The CDR3 region has the DNA TGTGCCAGCAGCCCGGGACAGGGGGCTCAGAGCTATGGCTACACCTTC.

The chain uses TRBV14 and TRBJ2-6; D not certain. The CDR3 is made up of 14 amino acids. Germline CDR1 reads SGHDN; CDR2 reads FVKESK. With 3 bases removed from V and 0 bases from J, the gap between germline ends came to 3 bases. CDR3 bases: TGTGCCAGCAGCCAGGGCTCTGGGGCCAACGTCCTGACTTTC. Translation gives CASSQGSGANVLTF.

J is TRBJ1-2 and V is TRBV30; the D gene is possibly TRBD1 (6 bases). Germline V gives CDR1 GTSNPN, CDR2 SVGIG (reference sequence). The CDR3 covers 14 residues. V was clipped by 2 bases and J by 4 bases, with 14 bases between them. CDR3 in amino acids: CAWSLNRAGYGYTF. In DNA form, the CDR3 reads TGTGCCTGGAGTCTTAACAGGGCAGGCTATGGCTACACCTTC.